Sequencing of this T cell receptor (beta chain) was carried out in a study of blood T cell repertoires in COVID-19. Overall study: PBMCs, B-cell-depleted T cells, or T cells were the source of the cDNA or gDNA that made up the material.

Clones were read by immunoSEQ multiplex PCR, and TCRdb kept only the in-frame ones, dropping some. The repertoire includes hundreds of thousands of clones, roughly 85% of them detected once, and 1.4% sits in the top ten. The V gene end was trimmed by 1 base and the J gene end by 7 bases; junction bases not matched to a gene: 7. Germline values: CDR1 SGHVS, CDR2 FQNEAQ. The length of the CDR3 is 15 residues. This chain uses TRBV7-8 with TRBJ2-1, with TRBD2 matching 7 bases. The receptor comes from a woman aged 30 to 39 with active or convalescent COVID-19. Material for sequencing was peripheral blood. CDR3 region: CASSLGGGGINEQFF. The CDR3 DNA reads as TGTGCCAGCAGCTTAGGGGGCGGGGGAATTAATGAGCAGTTCTTC.